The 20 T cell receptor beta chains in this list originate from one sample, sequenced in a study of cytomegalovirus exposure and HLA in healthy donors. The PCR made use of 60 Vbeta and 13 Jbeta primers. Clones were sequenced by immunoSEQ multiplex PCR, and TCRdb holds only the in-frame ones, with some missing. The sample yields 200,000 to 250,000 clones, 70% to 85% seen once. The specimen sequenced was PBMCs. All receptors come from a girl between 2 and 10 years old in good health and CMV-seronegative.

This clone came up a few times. The CDR3 DNA sequence: TGCAGCGTTGAACGGCGGCTAAACACTGAAGCTTTCTTT. Its translation: CSVERRLNTEAFF. This chain links TRBV29-1 with TRBJ1-1; D not certain. Deletions cut 2 bases from V and 2 bases from J, with 9 bases between. The length of the CDR3 is 13 residues. CDR1 SQVTM and CDR2 ANQGSEA come from the germline V gene.

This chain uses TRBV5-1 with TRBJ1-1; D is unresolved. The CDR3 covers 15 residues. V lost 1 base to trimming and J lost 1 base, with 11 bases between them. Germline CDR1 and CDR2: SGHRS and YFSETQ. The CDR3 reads CASSLRGFPNTEAFF. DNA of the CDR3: TGCGCCAGCAGCTTGAGAGGGTTTCCGAACACTGAAGCTTTCTTT.

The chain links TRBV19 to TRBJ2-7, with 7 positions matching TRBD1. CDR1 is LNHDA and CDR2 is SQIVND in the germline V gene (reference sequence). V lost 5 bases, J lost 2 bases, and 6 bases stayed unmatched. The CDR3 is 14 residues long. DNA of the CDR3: TGTGCCAGTAGTCCCAAGGGACAGACCTACGAGCAGTACTTC. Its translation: CASSPKGQTYEQYF.

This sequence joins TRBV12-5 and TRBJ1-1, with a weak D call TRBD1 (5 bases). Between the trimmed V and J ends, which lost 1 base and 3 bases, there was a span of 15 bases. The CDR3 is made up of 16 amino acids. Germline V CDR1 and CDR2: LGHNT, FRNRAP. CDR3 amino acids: CASGLDPLVGHTEAFF. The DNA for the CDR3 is TGTGCTAGTGGTTTGGACCCCCTAGTGGGGCACACTGAAGCTTTCTTT.

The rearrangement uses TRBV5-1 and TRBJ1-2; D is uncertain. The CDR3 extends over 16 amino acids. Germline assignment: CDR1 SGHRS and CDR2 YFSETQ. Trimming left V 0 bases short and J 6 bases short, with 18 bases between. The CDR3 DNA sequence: TGCGCCAGCAGCTTGGGTGGACTCATGGCTGTCGATGGCTACACCTTC. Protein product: CASSLGGLMAVDGYTF.

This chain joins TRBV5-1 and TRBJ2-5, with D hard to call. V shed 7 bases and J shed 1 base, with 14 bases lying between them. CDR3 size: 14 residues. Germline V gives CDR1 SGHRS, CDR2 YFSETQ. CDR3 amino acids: CASQLDILQETQYF. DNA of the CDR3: TGCGCCAGCCAATTAGACATCCTCCAAGAGACCCAGTACTTC.

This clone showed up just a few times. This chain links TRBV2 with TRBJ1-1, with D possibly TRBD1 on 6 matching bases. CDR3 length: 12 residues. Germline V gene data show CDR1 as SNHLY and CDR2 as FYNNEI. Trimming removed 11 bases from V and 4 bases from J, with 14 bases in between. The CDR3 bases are TGTGCCGGGAGGGACATTTCCACTGAAGCTTTCTTT. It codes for CAGRDISTEAFF.

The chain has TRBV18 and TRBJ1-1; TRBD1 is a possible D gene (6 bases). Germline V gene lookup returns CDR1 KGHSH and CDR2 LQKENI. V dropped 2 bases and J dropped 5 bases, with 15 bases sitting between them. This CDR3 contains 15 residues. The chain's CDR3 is CASSPEGGEVTEAFF. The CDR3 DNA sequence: TGTGCCAGCTCACCAGAAGGGGGTGAGGTGACTGAAGCTTTCTTT.

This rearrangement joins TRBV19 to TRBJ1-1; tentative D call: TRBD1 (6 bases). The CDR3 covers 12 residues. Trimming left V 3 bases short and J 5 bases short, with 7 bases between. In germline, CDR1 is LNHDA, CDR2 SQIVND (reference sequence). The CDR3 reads CASSIGTTEAFF. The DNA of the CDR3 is TGTGCCAGTAGTATCGGGACAACTGAAGCTTTCTTT.

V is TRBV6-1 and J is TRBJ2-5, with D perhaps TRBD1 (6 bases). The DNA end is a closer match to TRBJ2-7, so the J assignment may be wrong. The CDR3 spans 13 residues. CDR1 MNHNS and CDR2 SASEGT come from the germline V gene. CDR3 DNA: TGTGCCAGCAGTCCTACAGGGTACTACGAGCAGTACTTC. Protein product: CASSPTGYYEQYF.

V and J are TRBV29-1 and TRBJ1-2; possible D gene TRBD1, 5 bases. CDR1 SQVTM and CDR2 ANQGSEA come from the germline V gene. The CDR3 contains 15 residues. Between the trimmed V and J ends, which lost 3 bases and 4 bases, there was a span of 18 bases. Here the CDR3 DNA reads TGCAGCGTTGAGGGGCGGGCGGGGAAGAGCTATGGCTACACCTTC. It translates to CSVEGRAGKSYGYTF.

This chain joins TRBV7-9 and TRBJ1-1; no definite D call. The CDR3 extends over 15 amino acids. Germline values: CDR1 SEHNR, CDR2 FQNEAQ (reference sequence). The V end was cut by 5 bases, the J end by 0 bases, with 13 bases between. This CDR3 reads CASSATRYMNTEAFF. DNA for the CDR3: TGTGCCAGCAGCGCAACCAGGTACATGAACACTGAAGCTTTCTTT.

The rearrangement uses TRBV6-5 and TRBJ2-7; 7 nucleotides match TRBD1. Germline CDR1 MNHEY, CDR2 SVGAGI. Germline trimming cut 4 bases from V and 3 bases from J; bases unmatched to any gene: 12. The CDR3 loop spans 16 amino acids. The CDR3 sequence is CASSSHMTGTVYEQYF. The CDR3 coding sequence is TGTGCCAGCAGTTCACATATGACAGGGACGGTCTACGAGCAGTACTTC.

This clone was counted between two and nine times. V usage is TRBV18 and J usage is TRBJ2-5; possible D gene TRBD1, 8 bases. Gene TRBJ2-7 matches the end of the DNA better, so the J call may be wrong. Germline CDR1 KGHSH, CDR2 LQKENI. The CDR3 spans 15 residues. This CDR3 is CASSPLGQGGNEQYF. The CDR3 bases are TGTGCCAGCTCACCCCTAGGACAGGGAGGGAACGAGCAGTACTTC.

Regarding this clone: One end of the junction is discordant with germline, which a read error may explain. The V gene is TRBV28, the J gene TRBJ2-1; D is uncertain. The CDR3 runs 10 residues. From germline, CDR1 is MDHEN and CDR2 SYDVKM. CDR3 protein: CASSFLVKVF. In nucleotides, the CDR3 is TGTGCCAGCAGTTTTCTAGTGAAGGTCTTC.

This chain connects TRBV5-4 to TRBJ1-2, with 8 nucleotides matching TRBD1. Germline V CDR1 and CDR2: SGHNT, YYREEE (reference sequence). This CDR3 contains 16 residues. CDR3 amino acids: CAVPRQGAPGFRGYTF. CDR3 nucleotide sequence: TGTGCTGTCCCCCGGCAGGGGGCCCCCGGGTTTCGAGGCTACACCTTC.

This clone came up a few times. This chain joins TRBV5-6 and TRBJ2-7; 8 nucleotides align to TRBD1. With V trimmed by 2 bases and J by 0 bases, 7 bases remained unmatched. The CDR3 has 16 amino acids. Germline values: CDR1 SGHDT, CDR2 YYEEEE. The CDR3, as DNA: TGTGCCAGCAGCTTCCGGACAGGGTCGAGCTCCTACGAGCAGTACTTC. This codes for CASSFRTGSSSYEQYF.

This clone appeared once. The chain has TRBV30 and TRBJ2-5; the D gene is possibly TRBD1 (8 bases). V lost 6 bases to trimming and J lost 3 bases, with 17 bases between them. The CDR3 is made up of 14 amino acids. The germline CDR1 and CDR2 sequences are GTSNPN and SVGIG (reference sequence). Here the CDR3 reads CACDRTGREETQYF. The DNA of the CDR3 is TGTGCCTGCGACCGGACAGGGAGGGAAGAGACCCAGTACTTC. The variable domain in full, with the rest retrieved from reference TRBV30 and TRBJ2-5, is SQTIHQWPATLVQPVGSPLSLECTVEGTSNPNLYWYRQAAGRGLQLLFYSVGIGQISSEVPQNLSASRPQDRQFILSSKKLLLSDSGFYLCACDRTGREETQYFGPGTRLLVL.

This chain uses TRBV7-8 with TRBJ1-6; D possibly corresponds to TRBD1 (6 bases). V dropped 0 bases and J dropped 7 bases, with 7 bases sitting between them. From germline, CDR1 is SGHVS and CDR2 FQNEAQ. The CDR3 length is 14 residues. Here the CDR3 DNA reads TGTGCCAGCAGCTTAGCACAGGGAAATTCACCCCTCCACTTT. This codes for CASSLAQGNSPLHF.

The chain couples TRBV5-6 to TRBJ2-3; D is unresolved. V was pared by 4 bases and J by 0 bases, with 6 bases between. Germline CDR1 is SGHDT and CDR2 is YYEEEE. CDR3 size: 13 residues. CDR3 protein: CASSTVSTDTQYF. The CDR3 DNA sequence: TGTGCCAGCAGCACAGTAAGCACAGATACGCAGTATTTT.